This note documents a single TCR beta chain sequence. This PCR relied on a set of 60 Vbeta primers and 13 Jbeta primers. The method was immunoSEQ multiplex PCR; TCRdb's version includes in-frame clones alone and lacks a portion of them. In the table there are some 120,000 clones, 78% of which are singletons. This sample stems from a study of cytomegalovirus exposure and HLA in healthy donors. V lost 5 bases, J lost 0 bases, and 10 bases lay in between. Germline CDR1 and CDR2: SGHTA and FQGNSA. The CDR3 runs 14 residues. This TCR was recovered from a middle-aged man in good health and CMV-seronegative. The V call is TRBV7-2, the J call TRBJ1-2, with D maybe TRBD1 (5 bases). The sample consisted of PBMCs. CDR3 in amino acids: CASSLSTANYGYTF. The CDR3 DNA sequence: TGTGCCAGCAGCCTGTCGACAGCTAACTATGGCTACACCTTC.